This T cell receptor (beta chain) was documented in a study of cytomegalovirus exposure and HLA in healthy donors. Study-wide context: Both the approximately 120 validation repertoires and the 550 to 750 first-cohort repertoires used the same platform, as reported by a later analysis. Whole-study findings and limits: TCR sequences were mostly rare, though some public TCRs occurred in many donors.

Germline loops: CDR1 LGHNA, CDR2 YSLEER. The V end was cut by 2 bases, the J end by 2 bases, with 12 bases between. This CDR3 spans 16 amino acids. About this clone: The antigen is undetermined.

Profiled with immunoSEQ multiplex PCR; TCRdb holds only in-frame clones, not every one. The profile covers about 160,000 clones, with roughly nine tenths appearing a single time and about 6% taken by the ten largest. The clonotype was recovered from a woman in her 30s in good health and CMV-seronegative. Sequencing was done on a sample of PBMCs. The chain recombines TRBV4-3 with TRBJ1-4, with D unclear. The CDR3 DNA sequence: TGCGCCAGCAGCCAATTTGAGAGGCTGACTAATGAAAAACTGTTTTTT. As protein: CASSQFERLTNEKLFF.